This TCR beta chain stems from a study of PD-1 blockade in classical Hodgkin lymphoma. Study context: Every 2 weeks, patients got 3 mg/kg intravenous nivolumab.

Here immunoSEQ multiplex PCR was the method, and the copy in TCRdb shows in-frame clones only, minus some. The sample lists about 31,000 clones, approximately 70% seen once, with 3.5% to 4% in the top ten. No patient escaped relapse after autologous stem cell transplantation, and brentuximab vedotin exposure varied. CDR1 and CDR2 from the germline V gene are KGHSH and LQKENI. Germline trimming cut 2 bases from V and 2 bases from J; bases unmatched to any gene: 5. CDR3 length: 15 amino acids. The gene calls are TRBV18 and TRBJ2-5; 7 bases map to TRBD2. The receptor comes from a human donor with classical Hodgkin lymphoma. The source material was peripheral blood mononuclear cells (PBMCs), sampled before the second cycle of nivolumab. As DNA, the CDR3 is TGTGCCAGCTCACCAGTAGCGGGCGGTCAAGAGACCCAGTACTTC. Translated: CASSPVAGGQETQYF.